The 14 T cell receptor beta chains below were found in one sample sequenced in a study of T cell responses to AZD1222 COVID-19 vaccine. The table came from immunoSEQ multiplex PCR; TCRdb's copy has only in-frame clones and leaves some out. The sample records some 150,000 clones, about 86% being singletons. Sequencing was performed on peripheral blood, taken 28 days after the second AZD1222 dose. The receptors were gathered from an adult who received the AZD1222 COVID-19 vaccine.

This clone was picked up a small number of times. The rearrangement uses TRBV4-2 and TRBJ1-4; D possibly corresponds to TRBD1 (6 bases). The CDR3 runs to 16 residues. V was shortened by 2 bases and J by 4 bases, with 14 bases between the two germline ends. Germline values: CDR1 LGHNA, CDR2 YNFKEQ. CDR3: CASSQLGGVINEKLFF. In DNA, the CDR3 is TGTGCCAGCAGCCAATTGGGGGGCGTAATTAATGAAAAACTGTTTTTT.

J is TRBJ2-1 and V is TRBV19; possible D gene TRBD2, 7 bases. Germline V CDR1 and CDR2: LNHDA, SQIVND (reference sequence). The CDR3 is 14 amino acids. V lost 0 bases, J lost 9 bases, and 12 bases lay in between. DNA for the CDR3: TGTGCCAGTAGTATAGAAGGGAGGGGGAGTGAGCAGTTCTTC. Its translation: CASSIEGRGSEQFF.

V usage is TRBV20-1 and J usage is TRBJ1-5; D is unclear. Germline V gene lookup returns CDR1 DFQATT and CDR2 SNEGSKA (reference sequence). The CDR3 has 12 amino acids. Trimming shortened V by 3 bases and J by 11 bases, and 14 bases separated the two germline ends. This chain's CDR3 is CSASILSESQHF. For the CDR3, the DNA is TGCAGTGCTAGTATATTATCAGAGTCCCAGCATTTT.

The chain is built from TRBV24-1 and TRBJ2-1, with 8 bases that match TRBD1. CDR3 length equals 18 residues. Germline lookup yields CDR1 KGHDR and CDR2 SFDVKD. The trim removed 2 bases at V and 0 bases at J, leaving 8 bases unmatched. The CDR3 loop reads CATSDSGQGRGSYNEQFF. DNA of the CDR3: TGTGCCACCAGTGATTCAGGACAGGGTAGGGGCTCCTACAATGAGCAGTTCTTC.

This clone was detected once. The V and J genes are TRBV5-4 and TRBJ2-1, with 7 nucleotides matching TRBD1. Germline-derived CDR1 and CDR2 are SGHNT and YYREEE (reference sequence). The V and J ends lost 2 bases and 4 bases, in that order; junction bases with no gene match: 9. The CDR3 totals 16 residues. CDR3 region: CASSLPGTVDYNEQFF. The CDR3 DNA follows: TGTGCCAGCAGCTTACCCGGGACAGTCGATTACAATGAGCAGTTCTTC.

This chain connects TRBV19 to TRBJ2-5; no definite D call. Per germline, CDR1 LNHDA and CDR2 SQIVND (reference sequence). Trimming left V 5 bases short and J 4 bases short, with 5 bases between. This CDR3 comprises 11 residues. The CDR3 sequence is CASSPGETQYF. The CDR3 region has the DNA TGTGCCAGTAGTCCCGGAGAGACCCAGTACTTC. Full variable domain (rest looked up from reference TRBV19 and TRBJ2-5): DGGITQSPKYLFRKEGQNVTLSCEQNLNHDAMYWYRQDPGQGLRLIYYSQIVNDFQKGDIAEGYSVSREKKESFPLTVTSAQKNPTAFYLCASSPGETQYFGPGTRLLVL.

This clone was found once. The V call is TRBV5-6, the J call TRBJ2-7; 7 bases map to TRBD1. This CDR3 has 14 amino acids. Trimming took 3 bases from V and 0 from J; bases not matched to a gene: 3. Germline V gene sequence: CDR1 SGHDT, CDR2 YYEEEE. CDR3 in DNA: TGTGCCAGCAGCTCCAGGGGGTTCTCCTACGAGCAGTACTTC. Residues: CASSSRGFSYEQYF.

This rearrangement joins TRBV11-3 to TRBJ2-1, with TRBD1 matching over 8 bases. This CDR3 spans 14 amino acids. Per germline, CDR1 SGHNT and CDR2 YENEEA. The ends lost 5 bases at V and 7 bases at J; junction bases unmatched: 7. CDR3 in DNA: TGTGCCAGCAGCACTACAGGGGGGCGGAATGAGCAGTTCTTC. Protein product: CASSTTGGRNEQFF.

This clone was detected a few times. The chain carries TRBV7-6 and TRBJ1-3; 9 bases are a match to TRBD1. The CDR3 extends over 16 amino acids. V gave up 5 bases and J gave up 0 bases; unmatched junction bases: 5. Germline CDR1 reads SGHVS; CDR2 reads FNYEAQ. CDR3 sequence: CASSAGTGISGNTIYF. The CDR3 DNA is TGTGCCAGCAGCGCCGGGACAGGGATCTCTGGAAACACCATATATTTT.

This chain connects TRBV28 to TRBJ1-2, with 7 bases fitting TRBD1. Germline lookup yields CDR1 MDHEN and CDR2 SYDVKM. Trimming cost V 7 bases and J 4 bases; bases outside gene matches: 6. The CDR3 spans 13 residues. For the CDR3, the DNA is TGTGCCAGCACCGAGACAGGGCCCTATGGCTACACCTTC. It codes for CASTETGPYGYTF.

This sequence joins TRBV29-1 and TRBJ1-4; D is perhaps TRBD1 (6 bases). Germline loops: CDR1 SQVTM, CDR2 ANQGSEA. The CDR3 runs 14 residues. Between the trimmed V and J ends, which lost 3 bases and 4 bases, there was a span of 12 bases. CDR3 residues: CSVDPTGINEKLFF. CDR3 nucleotides: TGCAGCGTTGATCCCACAGGGATTAATGAAAAACTGTTTTTT.

This clone was picked up one time. V is TRBV28 and J is TRBJ1-1; D unclear. Germline V gene lookup returns CDR1 MDHEN and CDR2 SYDVKM. The CDR3 extends over 14 amino acids. Trimming stripped 3 bases from V and 2 bases from J, with 10 bases between. The CDR3, as DNA: TGTGCCAGCAGTTTTCACTCATCAAACACTGAAGCTTTCTTT. This codes for CASSFHSSNTEAFF.

This clone turned up a few times. The gene calls are TRBV6-5 and TRBJ2-2, with a possible D match to TRBD2 (6 bases). The CDR3 spans 14 residues. V was cut by 4 bases and J by 3 bases, with 9 bases left in between. Germline V gives CDR1 MNHEY, CDR2 SVGAGI. The CDR3 DNA reads TGTGCCAGCAGTTGGGGGACTTACACCGGGGAGCTGTTTTTT. This encodes CASSWGTYTGELFF.

V is TRBV11-2 and J is TRBJ1-4; D is uncertain. CDR1 and CDR2 from the germline V gene are SGHAT and FQNNGV. Trimming took 4 bases from V and 4 from J, leaving 22 bases between them. The CDR3 is 18 residues long. CDR3 coding DNA: TGTGCCAGCAGCTCCCGGTTGATGATTTTGTCCGGTAATGAAAAACTGTTTTTT. This translates into CASSSRLMILSGNEKLFF.